This paragraph reports one T cell receptor (beta chain). Repertoires were generated with immunoSEQ multiplex PCR, while TCRdb's copy carries only in-frame clones and drops some. The repertoire consists of more than 90,000 clones, with approximately 96% occurring once and the leading ten covering over 0.2%. The V and J ends lost 4 bases and 3 bases respectively, with 16 bases between them. CDR3 length: 15 residues. CDR1 SGHTS and CDR2 YDEGEE come from the germline V gene. This sample was taken from a study of technical replicates of blood from a few donors. The TCR comes from a human donor in good health. The sample taken for sequencing was T cells isolated from PBMCs. The chain uses TRBV5-8 and TRBJ1-2; D unresolved. The CDR3 nucleotides read TGTGCCAGCAGCCGAGGACTGCCGACGTACTATGGCTACACCTTC. This translates into CASSRGLPTYYGYTF.